A single sample is the source of the 9 T cell receptor beta chains below, sequenced in a study of cytomegalovirus exposure and HLA in healthy donors. In the PCR, 60 Vbeta and 13 Jbeta primers were used. Measured with immunoSEQ multiplex PCR; TCRdb has only the in-frame clones, and not every one. The repertoire holds some 190,000 clones, with over 65% as singletons. Sequenced: PBMCs. These receptors all stem from a middle-aged man in good health and CMV-seropositive.

The chain employs TRBV2 and TRBJ1-1; 8 bases are shared with TRBD1. The V and J ends lost 6 bases and 2 bases, in that order; junction bases with no gene match: 11. The germline V gene has CDR1 SNHLY and CDR2 FYNNEI. The CDR3 totals 16 residues. CDR3 region: CASRPASGGRNTEAFF. As DNA, the CDR3 is TGTGCCAGCAGGCCAGCTTCAGGGGGCAGAAACACTGAAGCTTTCTTT.

This clone has a handful of counts. V and J are TRBV11-2 and TRBJ1-6; 8 positions match TRBD1. Germline CDR1 reads SGHAT; CDR2 reads FQNNGV. This CDR3 region has 19 residues. Trimming removed 6 bases from V and 0 bases from J; junction bases left unmatched: 13. The CDR3 loop reads CASRPDRGLRSSYNSPLHF. The CDR3 DNA sequence: TGTGCCAGCAGACCCGACAGGGGTCTCAGGAGCTCCTATAATTCACCCCTCCACTTT.

The chain combines TRBV7-2 with TRBJ1-5; 8 bases map to TRBD1. The germline V gene encodes CDR1 SGHTA and CDR2 FQGNSA. CDR3 length: 15 residues. With 1 base clipped from V and 4 bases from J, the junction kept 3 bases outside the gene matches. Written as DNA, the CDR3 is TGTGCCAGCAGCTTAGGGACAGGGTGGAATCAGCCCCAGCATTTT. Amino acid sequence: CASSLGTGWNQPQHF.

This clone was counted only a few times. V gene TRBV2 combines with J gene TRBJ2-3, with D possibly TRBD2 on 5 matching bases. Trimming took 6 bases from V and 1 from J, leaving 14 bases between them. This CDR3 contains 15 residues. Germline lookup yields CDR1 SNHLY and CDR2 FYNNEI. Written as DNA, the CDR3 is TGTGCCAGCAGCCTTACTAGTATTGGCACAGATACGCAGTATTTT. Translated: CASSLTSIGTDTQYF.

The CDR3 region has the DNA TGCAGCGTTGAAGATACCCAGGGTACGGGAGCTTTCTTT. It yields the protein CSVEDTQGTGAFF. The rearrangement joins TRBV29-1 to TRBJ1-1; possibly TRBD1 for D (5 bases). Germline lookup yields CDR1 SQVTM and CDR2 ANQGSEA. Trimming stripped 0 bases from V and 10 bases from J, with 15 bases between. This CDR3 is 13 amino acids long.

The genes are TRBV5-1 and TRBJ2-5; TRBD2 aligns across 11 bases. The V gene's germline CDR1 is SGHRS and CDR2 YFSETQ. This CDR3 has 16 amino acids. V trimming: 3 bases; J trimming: 1 base; junction bases outside the gene matches: 5. Here the CDR3 reads CASSWSSGGSQETQYF. CDR3 coding DNA: TGCGCCAGCAGCTGGTCTAGCGGGGGGTCCCAAGAGACCCAGTACTTC.

This clone was seen only a few times. The CDR3 DNA sequence: TGTGCCAGCAGCGTAGGGTCTAATAGCAATCAGCCCCAGCATTTT. It codes for CASSVGSNSNQPQHF. V is TRBV9 and J is TRBJ1-5; D is uncertain. There are 15 residues in the CDR3. CDR1 is SGDLS and CDR2 is YYNGEE in the germline V gene. Trimming removed 0 bases from V and 0 bases from J, with 7 bases in between.

The J gene is TRBJ2-7, the V gene TRBV5-6; D remains unclear. V lost 1 base and J lost 0, with 14 bases in between. This CDR3 is 16 amino acids long. Looked up from germline, CDR1 is SGHDT and CDR2 is YYEEEE. CDR3 bases: TGTGCCAGCAGCTTGACCACAAGATTCCTCTCCTACGAGCAGTACTTC. This gives the protein CASSLTTRFLSYEQYF.

V is TRBV29-1 and J is TRBJ2-2; the match to TRBD2 covers 8 bases. With 2 bases clipped from V and 7 bases from J, the junction kept 9 bases outside the gene matches. CDR3 length equals 15 residues. Germline V CDR1 and CDR2: SQVTM, ANQGSEA. The CDR3 nucleotides read TGCAGCGTTGAAAACCCGGGGGGGCAGTTCGGGGAGCTGTTTTTT. Its translation: CSVENPGGQFGELFF.